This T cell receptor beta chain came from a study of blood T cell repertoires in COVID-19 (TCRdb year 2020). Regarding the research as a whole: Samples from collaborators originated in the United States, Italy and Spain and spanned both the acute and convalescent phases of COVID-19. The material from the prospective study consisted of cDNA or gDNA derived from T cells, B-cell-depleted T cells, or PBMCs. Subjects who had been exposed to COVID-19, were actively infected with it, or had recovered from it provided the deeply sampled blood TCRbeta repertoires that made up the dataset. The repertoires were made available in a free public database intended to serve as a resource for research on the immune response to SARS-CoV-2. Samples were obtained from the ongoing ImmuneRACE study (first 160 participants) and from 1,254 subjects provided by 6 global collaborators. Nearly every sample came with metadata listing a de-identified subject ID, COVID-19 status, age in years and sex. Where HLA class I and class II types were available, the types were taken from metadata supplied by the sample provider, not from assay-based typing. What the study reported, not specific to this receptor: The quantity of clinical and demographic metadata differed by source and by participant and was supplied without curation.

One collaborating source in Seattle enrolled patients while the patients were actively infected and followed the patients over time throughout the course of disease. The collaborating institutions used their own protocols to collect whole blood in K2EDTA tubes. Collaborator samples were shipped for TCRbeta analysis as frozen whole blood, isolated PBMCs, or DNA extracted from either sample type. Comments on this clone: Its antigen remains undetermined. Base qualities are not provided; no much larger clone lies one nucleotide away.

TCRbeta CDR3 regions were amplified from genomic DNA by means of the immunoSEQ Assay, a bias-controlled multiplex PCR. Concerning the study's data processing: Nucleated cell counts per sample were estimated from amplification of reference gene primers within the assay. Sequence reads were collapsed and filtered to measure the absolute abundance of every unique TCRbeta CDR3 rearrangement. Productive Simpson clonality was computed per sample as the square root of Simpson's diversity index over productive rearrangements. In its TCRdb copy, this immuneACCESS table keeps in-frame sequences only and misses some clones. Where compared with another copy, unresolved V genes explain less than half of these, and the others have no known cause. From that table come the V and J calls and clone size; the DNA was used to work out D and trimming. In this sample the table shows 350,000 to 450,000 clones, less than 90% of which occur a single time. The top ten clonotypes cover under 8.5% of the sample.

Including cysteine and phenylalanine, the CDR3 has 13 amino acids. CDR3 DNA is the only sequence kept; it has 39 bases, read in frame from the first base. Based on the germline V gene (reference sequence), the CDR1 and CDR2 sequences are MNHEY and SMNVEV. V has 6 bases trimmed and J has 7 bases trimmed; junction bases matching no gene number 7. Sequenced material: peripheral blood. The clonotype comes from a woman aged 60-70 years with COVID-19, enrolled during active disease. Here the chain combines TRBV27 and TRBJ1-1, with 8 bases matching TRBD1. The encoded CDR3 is CASRIFDRGEAFF. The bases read TGTGCCAGCAGGATTTTCGACAGGGGTGAAGCTTTCTTT.